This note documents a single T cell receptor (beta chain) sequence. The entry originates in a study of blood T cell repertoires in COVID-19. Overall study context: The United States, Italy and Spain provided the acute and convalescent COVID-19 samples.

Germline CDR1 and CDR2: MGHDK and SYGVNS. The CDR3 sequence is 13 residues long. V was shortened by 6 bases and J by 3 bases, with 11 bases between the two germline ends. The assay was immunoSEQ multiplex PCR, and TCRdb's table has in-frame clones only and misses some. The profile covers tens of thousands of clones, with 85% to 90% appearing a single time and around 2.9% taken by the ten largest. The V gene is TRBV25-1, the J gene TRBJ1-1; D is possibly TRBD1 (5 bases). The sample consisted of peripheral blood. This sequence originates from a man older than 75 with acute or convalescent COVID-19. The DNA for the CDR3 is TGTGCCAGCAGCCTACAGGAATACACTGAAGCTTTCTTT. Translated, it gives CASSLQEYTEAFF.